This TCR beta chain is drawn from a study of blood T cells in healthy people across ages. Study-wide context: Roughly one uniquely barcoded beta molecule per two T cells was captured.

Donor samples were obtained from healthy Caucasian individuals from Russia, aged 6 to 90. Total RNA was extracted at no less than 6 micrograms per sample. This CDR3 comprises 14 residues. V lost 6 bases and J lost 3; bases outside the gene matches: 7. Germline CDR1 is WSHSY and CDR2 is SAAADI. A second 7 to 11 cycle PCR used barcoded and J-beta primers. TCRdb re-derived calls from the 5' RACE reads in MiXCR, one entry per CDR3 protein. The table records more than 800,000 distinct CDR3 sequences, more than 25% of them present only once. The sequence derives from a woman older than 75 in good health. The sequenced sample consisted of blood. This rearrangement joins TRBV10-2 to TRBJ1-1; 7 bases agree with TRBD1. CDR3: CASRRTGVDTEAFF. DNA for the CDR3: TGCGCCAGCAGAAGGACAGGAGTGGACACTGAAGCTTTCTTT.